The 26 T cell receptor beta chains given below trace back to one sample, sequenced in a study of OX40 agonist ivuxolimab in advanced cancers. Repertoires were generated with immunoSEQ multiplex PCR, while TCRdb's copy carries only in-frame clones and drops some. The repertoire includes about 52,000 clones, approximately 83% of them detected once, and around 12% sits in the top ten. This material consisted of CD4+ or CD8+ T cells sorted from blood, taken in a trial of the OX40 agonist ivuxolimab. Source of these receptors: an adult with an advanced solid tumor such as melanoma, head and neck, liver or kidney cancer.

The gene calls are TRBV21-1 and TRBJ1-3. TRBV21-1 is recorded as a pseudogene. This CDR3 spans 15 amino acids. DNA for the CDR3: TGTGCCAGCAGCAAAGTGCAGAGCTCTGGAAACACCATATATTTT. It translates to CASSKVQSSGNTIYF.

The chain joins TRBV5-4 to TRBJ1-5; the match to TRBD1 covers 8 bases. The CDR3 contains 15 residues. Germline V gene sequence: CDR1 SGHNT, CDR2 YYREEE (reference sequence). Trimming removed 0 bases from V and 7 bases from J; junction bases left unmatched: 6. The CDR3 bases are TGTGCCAGCAGCTTGGGCACAGGGGGGGGACAGCCCCAGCATTTT. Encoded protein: CASSLGTGGGQPQHF.

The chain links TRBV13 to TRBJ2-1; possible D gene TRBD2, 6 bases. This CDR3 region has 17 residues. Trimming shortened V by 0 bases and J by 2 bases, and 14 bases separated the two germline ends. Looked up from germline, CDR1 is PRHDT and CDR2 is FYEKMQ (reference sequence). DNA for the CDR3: TGTGCCAGCAGCTTAGGCCTGGGACTCGGGGCCTACAATGAGCAGTTCTTC. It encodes CASSLGLGLGAYNEQFF.

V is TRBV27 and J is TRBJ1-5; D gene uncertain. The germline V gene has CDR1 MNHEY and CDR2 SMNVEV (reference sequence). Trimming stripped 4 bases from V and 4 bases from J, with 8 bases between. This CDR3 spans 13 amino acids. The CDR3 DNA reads TGTGCCAGCAGTTGGCAACAAAATCAGCCCCAGCATTTT. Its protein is CASSWQQNQPQHF.

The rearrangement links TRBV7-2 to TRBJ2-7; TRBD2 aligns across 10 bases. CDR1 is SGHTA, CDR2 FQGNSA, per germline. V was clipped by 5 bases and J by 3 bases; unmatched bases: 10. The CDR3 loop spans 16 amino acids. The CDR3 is CASSPPGLASHYEQYF. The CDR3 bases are TGTGCCAGCAGCCCCCCGGGACTAGCGTCACACTACGAGCAGTACTTC.

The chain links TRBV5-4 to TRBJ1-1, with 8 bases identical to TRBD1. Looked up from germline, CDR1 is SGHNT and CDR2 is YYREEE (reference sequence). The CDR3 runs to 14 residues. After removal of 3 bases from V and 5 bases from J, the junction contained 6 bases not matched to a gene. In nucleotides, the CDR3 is TGTGCCAGCAGCTCCAGGGGGCCGAAGACTGAAGCTTTCTTT. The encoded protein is CASSSRGPKTEAFF.

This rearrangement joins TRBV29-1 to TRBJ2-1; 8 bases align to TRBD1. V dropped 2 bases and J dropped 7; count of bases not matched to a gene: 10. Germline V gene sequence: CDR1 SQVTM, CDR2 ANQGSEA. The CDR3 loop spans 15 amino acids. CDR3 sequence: CSVERGTGGGNEQFF. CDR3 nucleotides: TGCAGCGTTGAACGGGGGACAGGCGGAGGGAATGAGCAGTTCTTC.

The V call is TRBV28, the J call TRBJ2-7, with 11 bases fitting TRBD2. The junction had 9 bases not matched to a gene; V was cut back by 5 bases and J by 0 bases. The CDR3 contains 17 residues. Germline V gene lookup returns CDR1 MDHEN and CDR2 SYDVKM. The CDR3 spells CASSLRLAGHFSYEQYF. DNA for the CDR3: TGTGCCAGCAGTCTTAGACTAGCGGGACATTTCTCCTACGAGCAGTACTTC.

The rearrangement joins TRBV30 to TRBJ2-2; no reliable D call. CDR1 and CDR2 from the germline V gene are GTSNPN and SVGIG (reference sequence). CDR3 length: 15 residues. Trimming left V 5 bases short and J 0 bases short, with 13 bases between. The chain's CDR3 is CAWGYKQTNTGELFF. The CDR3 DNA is TGTGCCTGGGGCTATAAGCAGACGAACACCGGGGAGCTGTTTTTT.

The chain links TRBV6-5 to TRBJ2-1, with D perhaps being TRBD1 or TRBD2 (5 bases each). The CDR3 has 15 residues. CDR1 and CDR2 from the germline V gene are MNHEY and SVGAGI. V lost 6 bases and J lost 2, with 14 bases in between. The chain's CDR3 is CASSKGWEPYNEQFF. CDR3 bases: TGTGCCAGCAGCAAGGGGTGGGAGCCCTACAATGAGCAGTTCTTC.

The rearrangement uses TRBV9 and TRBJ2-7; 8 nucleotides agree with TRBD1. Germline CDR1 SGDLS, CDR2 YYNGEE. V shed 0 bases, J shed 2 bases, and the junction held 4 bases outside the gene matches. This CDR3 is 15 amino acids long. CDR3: CASSVGGTGTYEQYF. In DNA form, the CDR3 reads TGTGCCAGCAGCGTAGGGGGGACAGGAACCTACGAGCAGTACTTC. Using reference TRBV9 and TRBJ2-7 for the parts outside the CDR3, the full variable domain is DSGVTQTPKHLITATGQRVTLRCSPRSGDLSVYWYQQSLDQGLQFLIQYYNGEERAKGNILERFSAQQFPDLHSELNLSSLELGDSALYFCASSVGGTGTYEQYFGPGTRLTVT.

CDR3 in amino acids: CASSVEDHQGEQYF. CDR3 DNA: TGTGCCAGCAGCGTAGAGGACCACCAGGGTGAGCAGTACTTC. J is TRBJ2-7 and V is TRBV9, with D perhaps TRBD1 (5 bases). Germline V CDR1 and CDR2: SGDLS, YYNGEE. There are 14 residues in the CDR3. The germline V and J ends were trimmed by 0 bases and 7 bases, with 14 bases remaining between them.

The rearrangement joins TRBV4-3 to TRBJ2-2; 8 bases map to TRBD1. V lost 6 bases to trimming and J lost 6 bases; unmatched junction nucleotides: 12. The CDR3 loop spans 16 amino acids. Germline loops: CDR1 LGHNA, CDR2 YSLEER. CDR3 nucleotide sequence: TGCGCCAGCAGACACACCAGGACAGGGAAGTCCGGGGAGCTGTTTTTT. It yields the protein CASRHTRTGKSGELFF.

CDR3 sequence (DNA): TGTGCCAGCAGTTCAGGGGGGAGCAATCAGCCCCAGCATTTT. The encoded protein is CASSSGGSNQPQHF. The chain combines TRBV27 with TRBJ1-5; 7 bases line up with TRBD1. CDR3 length: 14 amino acids. The J segment lost 1 base and the V segment lost 4 bases, leaving 1 base of the junction unmatched. The germline gives CDR1 MNHEY, CDR2 SMNVEV (reference sequence).

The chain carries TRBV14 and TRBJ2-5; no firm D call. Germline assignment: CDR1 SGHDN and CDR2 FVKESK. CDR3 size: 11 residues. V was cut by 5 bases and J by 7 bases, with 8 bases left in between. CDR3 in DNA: TGTGCCAGCAGCGGAGTCGGGACCCAGTACTTC. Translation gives CASSGVGTQYF.

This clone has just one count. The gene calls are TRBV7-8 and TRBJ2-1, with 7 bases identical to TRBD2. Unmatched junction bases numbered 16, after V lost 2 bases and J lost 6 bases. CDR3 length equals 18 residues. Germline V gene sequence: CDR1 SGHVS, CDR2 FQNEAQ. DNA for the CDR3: TGTGCCAGCAGCTTACCCCATAGGGCTAGCGGAGCACTCAATGAGCAGTTCTTC. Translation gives CASSLPHRASGALNEQFF. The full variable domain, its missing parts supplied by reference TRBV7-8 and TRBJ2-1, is GAGVSQSPRYKVAKRGQDVALRCDPISGHVSLFWYQQALGQGPEFLTYFQNEAQLDKSGLPSDRFFAERPEGSVSTLKIQRTQQEDSAVYLCASSLPHRASGALNEQFFGPGTRLTVL.

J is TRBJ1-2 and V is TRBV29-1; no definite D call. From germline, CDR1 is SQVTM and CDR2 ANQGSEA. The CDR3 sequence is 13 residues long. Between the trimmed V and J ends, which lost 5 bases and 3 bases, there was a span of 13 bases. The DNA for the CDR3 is TGCAGCGTTAGGGATGAGAGAGACTATGGCTACACCTTC. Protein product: CSVRDERDYGYTF.

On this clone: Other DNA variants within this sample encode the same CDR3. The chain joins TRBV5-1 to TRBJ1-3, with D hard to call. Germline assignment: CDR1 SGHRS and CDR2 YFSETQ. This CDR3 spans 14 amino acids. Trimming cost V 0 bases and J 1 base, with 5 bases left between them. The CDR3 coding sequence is TGCGCCAGCAGCTTGGGTGTATCTGGAAACACCATATATTTT. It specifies CASSLGVSGNTIYF.

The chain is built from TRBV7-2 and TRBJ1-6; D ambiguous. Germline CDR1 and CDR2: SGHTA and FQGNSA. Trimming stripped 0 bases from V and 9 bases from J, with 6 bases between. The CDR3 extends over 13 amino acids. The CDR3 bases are TGTGCCAGCAGCTTAGCGCTGAGTTCACCCCTCCACTTT. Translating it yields CASSLALSSPLHF.

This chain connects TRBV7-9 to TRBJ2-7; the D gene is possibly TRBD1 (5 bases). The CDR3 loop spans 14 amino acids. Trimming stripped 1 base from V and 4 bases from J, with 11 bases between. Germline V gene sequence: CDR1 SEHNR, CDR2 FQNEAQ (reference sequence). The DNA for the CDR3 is TGTGCCAGCAGCTTAGAGGGGTGGGTTTACGAGCAGTACTTC. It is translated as CASSLEGWVYEQYF.

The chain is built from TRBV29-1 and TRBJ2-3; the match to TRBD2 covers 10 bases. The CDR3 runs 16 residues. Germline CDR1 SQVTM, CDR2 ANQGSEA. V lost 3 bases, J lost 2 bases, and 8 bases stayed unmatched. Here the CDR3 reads CSVEDVSGRATDTQYF. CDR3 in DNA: TGCAGCGTTGAGGACGTCAGCGGGAGGGCCACAGATACGCAGTATTTT.

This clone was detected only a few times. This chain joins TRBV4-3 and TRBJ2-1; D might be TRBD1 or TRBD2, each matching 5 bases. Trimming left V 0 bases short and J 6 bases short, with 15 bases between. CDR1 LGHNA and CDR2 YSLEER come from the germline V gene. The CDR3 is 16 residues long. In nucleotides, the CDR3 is TGCGCCAGCAGCCAAGACCCCCGGGGCTCAGCCAATGAGCAGTTCTTC. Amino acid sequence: CASSQDPRGSANEQFF.

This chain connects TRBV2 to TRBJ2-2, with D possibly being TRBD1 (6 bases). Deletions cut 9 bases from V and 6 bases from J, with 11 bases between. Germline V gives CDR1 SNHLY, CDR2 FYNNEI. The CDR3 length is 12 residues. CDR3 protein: CARDSVAGELFF. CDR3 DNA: TGTGCCAGGGACAGCGTGGCCGGGGAGCTGTTTTTT.

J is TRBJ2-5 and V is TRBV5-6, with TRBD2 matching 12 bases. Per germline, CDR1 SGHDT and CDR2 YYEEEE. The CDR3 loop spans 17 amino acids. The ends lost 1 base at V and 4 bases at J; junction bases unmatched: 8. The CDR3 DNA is TGTGCCAGCAGCTTGAGGCTAGCGGGAGGGGTGGTAGAGACCCAGTACTTC. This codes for CASSLRLAGGVVETQYF.

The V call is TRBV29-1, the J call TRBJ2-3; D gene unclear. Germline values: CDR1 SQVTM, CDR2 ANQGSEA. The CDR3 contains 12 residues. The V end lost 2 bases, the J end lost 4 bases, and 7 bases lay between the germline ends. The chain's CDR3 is CSVELAPDTQYF. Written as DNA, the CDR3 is TGCAGCGTTGAACTTGCACCAGATACGCAGTATTTT.

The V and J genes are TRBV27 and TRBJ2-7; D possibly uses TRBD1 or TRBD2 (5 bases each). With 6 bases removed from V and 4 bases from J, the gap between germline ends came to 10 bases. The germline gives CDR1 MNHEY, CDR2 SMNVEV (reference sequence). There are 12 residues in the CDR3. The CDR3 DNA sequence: TGTGCCAGCAGCTCGGGACCGTACGAGCAGTACTTC. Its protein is CASSSGPYEQYF.